The 17 T cell receptor beta chains listed next were all sequenced from one sample in a study of tumor-infiltrating lymphocytes in localized non-small cell lung cancer. Sequenced by immunoSEQ multiplex PCR; TCRdb stores in-frame clones only, minus some. Among about 13,000 clones listed, 68% were seen once. Sequenced input: uninvolved lung tissue not adjacent to the tumor. These receptors originate from a human donor with non-small cell lung cancer.

This clone appeared a single time. The chain combines TRBV7-2 with TRBJ2-2; D perhaps matches TRBD2 (5 bases). Germline values: CDR1 SGHTA, CDR2 FQGNSA. The CDR3 loop spans 15 amino acids. The V and J ends lost 5 bases and 1 base respectively, with 11 bases between them. CDR3 DNA sequence: TGTGCCAGCAGCCCGGACTTAAGGAACACCGGGGAGCTGTTTTTT. Its protein product is CASSPDLRNTGELFF.

The chain uses TRBV4-2 and TRBJ1-2; no clear D gene. Deletions cut 0 bases from V and 4 bases from J, with 15 bases between. Germline V CDR1 and CDR2: LGHNA, YNFKEQ. This CDR3 is built from 16 residues. DNA of the CDR3: TGTGCCAGCAGCCAAGATCTGAGGGTACGGGCCTATGGCTACACCTTC. The encoded protein is CASSQDLRVRAYGYTF.

A single count supports this clone. The chain employs TRBV25-1 and TRBJ2-7; 7 bases line up with TRBD1. V was pared by 10 bases and J by 4 bases, with 7 bases of the junction left unmatched. Per the germline V gene, CDR1 is MGHDK and CDR2 is SYGVNS. The CDR3 contains 12 residues. CDR3 DNA sequence: TGTGCCACCTCGGGACAGACTTACGAGCAGTACTTC. Protein sequence: CATSGQTYEQYF.

The V gene is TRBV14, the J gene TRBJ1-6; D uncertain. Deletions cut 0 bases from V and 8 bases from J, with 11 bases between. CDR3 length: 15 amino acids. CDR1 and CDR2 from the germline V gene are SGHDN and FVKESK. CDR3 bases: TGTGCCAGCAGCCAAGAACCGCCTGTTGATTCACCCCTCCACTTT. It is translated as CASSQEPPVDSPLHF.

The CDR3 coding sequence is TGTGCCAGCGGCGGTTGGCGAGCGTCTTCAGAGACCCAGTACTTC. It translates to CASGGWRASSETQYF. The chain combines TRBV7-2 with TRBJ2-5; no reliable D call. Germline loops: CDR1 SGHTA, CDR2 FQGNSA. The CDR3 covers 15 residues. Deletions cut 8 bases from V and 4 bases from J, with 20 bases between.

This rearrangement joins TRBV6-5 to TRBJ2-4; a possible D gene is TRBD1 (5 bases). Germline CDR1 and CDR2: MNHEY and SVGAGI. V was clipped by 0 bases and J by 9 bases, with 12 bases between them. This CDR3 is 14 amino acids long. The CDR3 nucleotides read TGTGCCAGCAGTTACTCGCCAGGGAAGGGCATTCAGTACTTC. Translated: CASSYSPGKGIQYF.

The chain combines TRBV6-1 with TRBJ1-2; no clear D gene. V lost 0 bases and J 4 bases, leaving 6 bases between the germline ends. The germline CDR1 and CDR2 sequences are MNHNS and SASEGT. The CDR3 extends over 13 amino acids. The CDR3 sequence: CASSEAGIYGYTF. For the CDR3, the DNA is TGTGCCAGCAGTGAAGCTGGGATCTATGGCTACACCTTC.

The gene calls are TRBV29-1 and TRBJ2-7; 7 bases fit TRBD1. This CDR3 spans 11 amino acids. Trimming took 7 bases from V and 2 from J; bases not matched to a gene: 2. Per germline, CDR1 SQVTM and CDR2 ANQGSEA. CDR3 nucleotide sequence: TGCAGCGCAGGGACAGCCTACGAGCAGTACGTC. This sequence encodes CSAGTAYEQYV.

This clone was seen only a few times. The chain combines TRBV19 with TRBJ1-5; D may be TRBD1 (5 bases). V was trimmed by 3 bases and J by 6 bases, leaving 9 bases between them. CDR1 LNHDA and CDR2 SQIVND come from the germline V gene (reference sequence). CDR3 length: 13 amino acids. The CDR3 sequence is CASSIRAAQPQHF. The CDR3 bases are TGTGCCAGTAGTATCAGGGCGGCTCAGCCCCAGCATTTT.

This clone occurred a few times. The V gene is TRBV11-1, the J gene TRBJ1-1, with D possibly matching TRBD1 (5 bases). The CDR3 is 15 residues long. Per the germline V gene, CDR1 is SGHAT and CDR2 is FQDESV (reference sequence). V was trimmed by 0 bases and J by 3 bases, leaving 11 bases between them. CDR3 loop: CASSLAGGMYTEAFF. The CDR3 coding sequence is TGTGCCAGCAGCTTAGCGGGGGGGATGTACACTGAAGCTTTCTTT.

The V gene is TRBV5-6, the J gene TRBJ2-1; D is ambiguous. Germline V gene lookup returns CDR1 SGHDT and CDR2 YYEEEE. This CDR3 has 11 amino acids. V was cut by 0 bases and J by 5 bases, with 0 bases left in between. The CDR3 region has the DNA TGTGCCAGCAGCTTGGACAATGAGCAGTTCTTC. Residues: CASSLDNEQFF.

The rearrangement joins TRBV13 to TRBJ2-3, with 8 nucleotides matching TRBD2. The CDR3 contains 16 residues. Germline V lookup: CDR1 PRHDT, CDR2 FYEKMQ (reference sequence). Trimming at V came to 6 bases and at J to 1 base, leaving 9 bases not matched to a gene. The CDR3 nucleotides read TGTGCCAGCAGTCTTTCAGCGGGAGTTGGCACAGATACGCAGTATTTT. It codes for CASSLSAGVGTDTQYF.

This clone was recorded once. The CDR3 coding sequence is TGTGCCAGCACCCCCCGGCGGTTGGCTGAAGCTTTCTTT. Amino acids: CASTPRRLAEAFF. This chain uses TRBV11-2 with TRBJ1-1; unclear D gene. This CDR3 contains 13 residues. V was trimmed by 7 bases and J by 6 bases, leaving 15 bases between them. CDR1 and CDR2 (germline): SGHAT, FQNNGV.

The genes are TRBV11-2 and TRBJ2-3; D gene ambiguous. The CDR3 spans 12 residues. Germline V gives CDR1 SGHAT, CDR2 FQNNGV. V lost 6 bases, J lost 6 bases, and 10 bases lay in between. The CDR3 region is CASRLNLDTQYF. The CDR3 region has the DNA TGTGCCAGCAGACTCAACCTGGATACGCAGTATTTT.

The rearrangement uses TRBV7-3 and TRBJ2-7; D perhaps matches TRBD1 (5 bases). Germline CDR1 SGHTA, CDR2 FQGTGA. The V end lost 5 bases, the J end lost 1 base, and 9 bases lay between the germline ends. The CDR3 length is 13 residues. Here the CDR3 reads CASSPDSSYEQYF. The CDR3 DNA sequence: TGTGCCAGCAGCCCAGACAGTTCCTACGAGCAGTACTTC.

The chain is built from TRBV11-1 and TRBJ1-1; 9 nucleotides line up with TRBD1. The CDR3 covers 14 residues. V lost 5 bases to trimming and J lost 5 bases; unmatched junction nucleotides: 6. CDR1 and CDR2 (germline): SGHAT, FQDESV (reference sequence). The CDR3 bases are TGTGCCAGCAGCACGGACAGGGGAAATACTGAAGCTTTCTTT. Translating gives CASSTDRGNTEAFF.

This chain joins TRBV29-1 and TRBJ1-5; D is ambiguous. The germline V and J ends were trimmed by 4 bases and 0 bases, with 4 bases remaining between them. This CDR3 spans 12 amino acids. Germline assignment: CDR1 SQVTM and CDR2 ANQGSEA. The CDR3 coding sequence is TGCAGCGTTGGGGATAGCAATCAGCCCCAGCATTTT. Translation gives CSVGDSNQPQHF.